Sequencing of this T cell receptor beta chain was carried out in a study of CD8 T cells in Susac syndrome. CD8+ and CD4+ T cells taken from blood had their TCR beta sequenced. The TEMRA cells underwent FACS enrichment, while the CD8+ and CD4+ T cells underwent negative isolation. RNA totalling roughly 0.45 to 1 ug underwent reverse transcription with random hexamers. immunoSEQ multiplex PCR amplified TCR beta CDR3 across 54 Vbeta, 13 Jbeta. TCRdb recomputed calls from the immunoSEQ multiplex PCR reads with MiXCR, one row per CDR3 protein. Here the sample spans about 120,000 distinct CDR3 sequences, approximately 90% being singletons. The junction had 8 bases not matched to a gene; V was cut back by 5 bases and J by 9 bases. CDR1 MNHEY and CDR2 SVGEGT come from the germline V gene. The length of the CDR3 is 14 residues.

The material sequenced was CD8+ T cells from PBMCs. The genes are TRBV6-2 or TRBV6-3 and TRBJ2-1, with 9 bases fitting TRBD1. The receptor's source is a human donor in good health. This CDR3 reads CASSLRDRVSEQFF. CDR3 coding DNA: TGTGCCAGCAGTCTCCGGGACAGGGTCTCTGAGCAGTTCTTC.